The T cell receptor beta chain described here comes from a study of CD8 T cells in ankylosing spondylitis. Using its own MiXCR run on the 5' RACE reads, TCRdb lists one record per CDR3 protein. The data contain under 250,000 distinct CDR3 sequences, roughly a third of them singletons. Germline V gives CDR1 MNHNS, CDR2 SASEGT. Trimming shortened V by 7 bases and J by 5 bases, and 19 bases separated the two germline ends. The CDR3 spans 15 residues. This clonotype was seen a handful of times. This clonotype was sampled from a male donor with ankylosing spondylitis or in good health (not recorded which). This chain joins TRBV6-1 and TRBJ2-3; tentative D call: TRBD2 (6 bases). Sequencing was carried out using blood, either unsorted or a sorted T cell fraction (not recorded which). The CDR3 loop is CASNKGLGLGDTQYF. CDR3 in DNA: TGTGCCAGCAACAAGGGCCTGGGACTTGGAGATACGCAGTATTTT.